The 28 T cell receptor beta chains in this list originate from one sample, sequenced in a study of blood T cell repertoires in COVID-19. The method was immunoSEQ multiplex PCR; TCRdb's version includes in-frame clones alone and lacks a portion of them. There are 50,000 to 70,000 clones in the sample; around 79% occur only once, and more than 2.5% lies in the top ten. The material sequenced was peripheral blood. The receptors were gathered from a man aged 55 to 70 with acute or convalescent COVID-19.

The chain carries TRBV29-1 and TRBJ1-1, with TRBD1 as a possible D gene (6 bases). The germline V and J ends were trimmed by 4 bases and 10 bases, with 10 bases remaining between them. In germline, CDR1 is SQVTM, CDR2 ANQGSEA. CDR3 length: 10 residues. The CDR3 loop is CSVVQDRAFF. The CDR3 DNA is TGCAGCGTTGTACAGGACAGAGCTTTCTTT. Drawing the rest from reference TRBV29-1 and TRBJ1-1, the complete variable domain is SAVISQKPSRDICQRGTSLTIQCQVDSQVTMMFWYRQQPGQSLTLIATANQGSEATYESGFVIDKFPISRPNLTFSTLTVSNMSPEDSSIYLCSVVQDRAFFGQGTRLTVV.

The chain links TRBV11-2 to TRBJ2-1; D is unclear. The CDR3 consists of 16 residues. V gave up 1 base and J gave up 0 bases, with 10 bases separating them. Germline V gene sequence: CDR1 SGHAT, CDR2 FQNNGV. The CDR3: CASSLVVASSYNEQFF. The CDR3 DNA follows: TGTGCCAGCAGCTTAGTCGTCGCGAGCTCCTACAATGAGCAGTTCTTC.

The chain has TRBV2 and TRBJ2-3; possibly TRBD2 for D (5 bases). The CDR3 is 14 residues long. The germline CDR1 and CDR2 sequences are SNHLY and FYNNEI. Trimming removed 2 bases from V and 1 base from J, with 7 bases in between. CDR3 coding DNA: TGTGCCAGCAGTGAATCCGGGGGCACAGATACGCAGTATTTT. It yields the protein CASSESGGTDTQYF.

Only a few counts were recorded for this clone. The chain links TRBV9 to TRBJ2-2, with D tentatively TRBD1 (6 bases). V lost 6 bases, J lost 1 base, and 16 bases lay in between. Germline V gene lookup returns CDR1 SGDLS and CDR2 YYNGEE. The CDR3 is 16 residues long. The CDR3 nucleotides read TGTGCCAGCAACTTAGGTCAGGGGAAGAACACCGGGGAGCTGTTTTTT. Its translation is CASNLGQGKNTGELFF.

The chain carries TRBV5-1 and TRBJ2-5; TRBD2 matches at 12 bases. The germline V gene encodes CDR1 SGHRS and CDR2 YFSETQ. Trimming took 5 bases from V and 1 from J; bases not matched to a gene: 6. This CDR3 contains 16 residues. CDR3 DNA sequence: TGCGCCAGCAGTCTGGGGACTAGCGGGCTCCAAGAGACCCAGTACTTC. It encodes CASSLGTSGLQETQYF.

The rearrangement joins TRBV6-6 to TRBJ1-4; 8 bases match TRBD1. V was clipped by 5 bases and J by 8 bases; unmatched bases: 10. Germline V gene data show CDR1 as MNHNY and CDR2 as SVGAGI (reference sequence). CDR3 length: 15 residues. The CDR3 bases are TGTGCCAGCAGTCTTTCGACAGGGGCTGGAGAAAAACTGTTTTTT. Protein product: CASSLSTGAGEKLFF.

This chain uses TRBV27 with TRBJ2-7, with D possibly TRBD2 on 5 matching bases. V dropped 6 bases and J dropped 3 bases, with 15 bases sitting between them. There are 14 residues in the CDR3. Per the germline V gene, CDR1 is MNHEY and CDR2 is SMNVEV (reference sequence). CDR3 coding DNA: TGTGCCAGCAGCGGTCGGACTTACGGCTACGAGCAGTACTTC. As protein: CASSGRTYGYEQYF.

The rearrangement links TRBV24-1 to TRBJ2-1; D call uncertain. V lost 12 bases and J lost 9, with 20 bases in between. Germline lookup yields CDR1 KGHDR and CDR2 SFDVKD. The CDR3 is 13 residues long. The CDR3 sequence is CAARAGSSSEQFF. CDR3 nucleotides: TGTGCCGCTAGAGCCGGGTCCTCAAGTGAGCAGTTCTTC.

V gene TRBV5-4 combines with J gene TRBJ2-5; 7 bases map to TRBD1. From germline, CDR1 is SGHNT and CDR2 YYREEE (reference sequence). The CDR3 consists of 12 residues. Trimming took 4 bases from V and 4 from J; bases not matched to a gene: 1. The CDR3 DNA is TGTGCCAGCAGCCGGGACAGAGAGACCCAGTACTTC. Translation: CASSRDRETQYF.

The chain combines TRBV5-5 with TRBJ1-5, with 10 nucleotides matching TRBD1. V gave up 4 bases and J gave up 12 bases; unmatched junction bases: 10. CDR1 SGHKS and CDR2 YYEKEE come from the germline V gene (reference sequence). The CDR3 contains 14 residues. The CDR3 region has the DNA TGTGCCAGCAGCGCCGGGACAGGGGCGTCCAGCCAGCATTTT. This encodes CASSAGTGASSQHF.

The rearrangement joins TRBV5-1 to TRBJ1-2; D might be TRBD1 (5 bases). The CDR3 consists of 14 residues. The ends were cut back, 4 bases at V and 4 bases at J, with 14 bases in the middle. Germline CDR1 reads SGHRS; CDR2 reads YFSETQ. The CDR3 here is CASSLQTQGYGYTF. As DNA, the CDR3 is TGCGCCAGCAGCCTGCAGACTCAGGGCTATGGCTACACCTTC.

The chain is built from TRBV5-1 and TRBJ2-7; D call uncertain. V was clipped by 0 bases and J by 6 bases, with 10 bases between them. The CDR3 has 13 residues. Germline V gene lookup returns CDR1 SGHRS and CDR2 YFSETQ. CDR3 region: CASSLGAGGEQYF. The CDR3, as DNA: TGCGCCAGCAGCTTGGGGGCAGGTGGCGAGCAGTACTTC.

This chain connects TRBV7-6 to TRBJ1-5, with D possibly TRBD1 on 6 matching bases. From germline, CDR1 is SGHVS and CDR2 FNYEAQ. V was trimmed by 5 bases and J by 5 bases, leaving 16 bases between them. This CDR3 has 15 residues. The CDR3 reads CASSQGPYEDQPQHF. Here the CDR3 DNA reads TGTGCCAGCAGCCAGGGGCCGTACGAGGATCAGCCCCAGCATTTT. The full variable domain, in which reference TRBV7-6 and TRBJ1-5 provide the parts outside the CDR3, is GAGVSQSPRYKVTKRGQDVALRCDPISGHVSLYWYRQALGQGPEFLTYFNYEAQQDKSGLPNDRFSAERPEGSISTLTIQRTEQRDSAMYRCASSQGPYEDQPQHFGDGTRLSIL.

In its sample, this clone was seen a few times. This chain uses TRBV7-9 with TRBJ2-7; 8 positions agree with TRBD1. Germline CDR1 SEHNR, CDR2 FQNEAQ (reference sequence). V lost 5 bases, J lost 5 bases, and 8 bases stayed unmatched. The CDR3 is 14 amino acids. The CDR3 DNA reads as TGTGCCAGCAGCCAATGGACAGGGATTGACGAGCAGTACTTC. Protein: CASSQWTGIDEQYF.

This chain joins TRBV6-2 or TRBV6-3 and TRBJ2-1, with TRBD2 matching over 7 bases. Looked up from germline, CDR1 is MNHEY and CDR2 is SVGEGT. With 6 bases clipped from V and 5 bases from J, the junction kept 4 bases outside the gene matches. The length of the CDR3 is 13 residues. The CDR3 loop is CASSIGTNNEQFF. CDR3 in DNA: TGTGCCAGCAGCATCGGGACTAACAATGAGCAGTTCTTC.

CDR3 loop: CASSSFSGGSTDTQYF. Written as DNA, the CDR3 is TGCGCCAGCAGCTCATTTAGCGGGGGAAGCACAGATACGCAGTATTTT. The chain links TRBV5-1 to TRBJ2-3; TRBD2 aligns across 9 bases. This CDR3 contains 16 residues. Per the germline V gene, CDR1 is SGHRS and CDR2 is YFSETQ. J lost 0 bases, V lost 3 bases, and 5 bases had no gene match.

The V gene is TRBV14, the J gene TRBJ2-1; 8 positions match TRBD1. Germline values: CDR1 SGHDN, CDR2 FVKESK. J gave up 2 bases and V 1 base, and 7 bases lay outside the gene matches. The CDR3 runs to 17 residues. The CDR3 nucleotides are TGTGCCAGCAGCCAAGTAATTAGGACAGGGACCTACAATGAGCAGTTCTTC. Amino acids: CASSQVIRTGTYNEQFF. The whole variable domain, filled in from reference TRBV14 and TRBJ2-1, reads EAGVTQFPSHSVIEKGQTVTLRCDPISGHDNLYWYRRVMGKEIKFLLHFVKESKQDESGMPNNRFLAERTGGTYSTLKVQPAELEDSGVYFCASSQVIRTGTYNEQFFGPGTRLTVL.

The chain is built from TRBV2 and TRBJ2-3; 13 bases match TRBD2. J gave up 0 bases and V 2 bases, and 8 bases lay outside the gene matches. The CDR3 has 19 residues. Germline CDR1 and CDR2: SNHLY and FYNNEI. The CDR3 DNA reads TGTGCCAGCAGTGAACGGAGGACTAGCGGGGGCTCTAGCACAGATACGCAGTATTTT. This gives the protein CASSERRTSGGSSTDTQYF.

This chain links TRBV6-2 or TRBV6-3 with TRBJ2-4; D perhaps matches TRBD2 (7 bases). V was pared by 6 bases and J by 5 bases, with 20 bases between. Germline-derived CDR1 and CDR2 are MNHEY and SVGEGT. The CDR3 is 16 amino acids. CDR3 DNA: TGTGCCAGCAGCCCCCGGAGGGGGAGCGGGGAAAACATTCAGTACTTC. Its protein is CASSPRRGSGENIQYF.

The chain carries TRBV2 and TRBJ1-5, with 8 bases aligning to TRBD1. CDR3 length: 15 amino acids. Germline assignment: CDR1 SNHLY and CDR2 FYNNEI. Trimming took 1 base from V and 5 from J; bases not matched to a gene: 4. The CDR3 DNA reads as TGTGCCAGCAGTGAAGAGTCAGGGGGCGATCAGCCCCAGCATTTT. This encodes CASSEESGGDQPQHF.

The CDR3 DNA is TGCGCCAGCAGCCAAGTCAACCTAGTCTCCACAGATACGCAGTATTTT. Amino acids: CASSQVNLVSTDTQYF. The V gene is TRBV4-1, the J gene TRBJ2-3; no reliable D call. The V end lost 1 base, the J end lost 2 bases, and 13 bases lay between the germline ends. This CDR3 region has 16 residues. The germline V gene has CDR1 MGHRA and CDR2 YSYEKL.

The J gene is TRBJ1-1, the V gene TRBV7-2; D is unclear. CDR3 length equals 14 residues. Trimming cost V 4 bases and J 7 bases, with 16 bases left between them. The germline V gene encodes CDR1 SGHTA and CDR2 FQGNSA. The CDR3, as DNA: TGTGCCAGCAGCTCCAGGCCTTTAAATGGTGAAGCTTTCTTT. It translates to CASSSRPLNGEAFF.

This clone has a single count. In nucleotides, the CDR3 is TGTGCCAGCAGCCAGTTCCTCGGGACAGGGGTTGAAAAACTGTTTTTT. It specifies CASSQFLGTGVEKLFF. V and J are TRBV14 and TRBJ1-4; 10 bases fit TRBD1. Germline loops: CDR1 SGHDN, CDR2 FVKESK. V was pared by 3 bases and J by 7 bases, with 8 bases of the junction left unmatched. The CDR3 has 16 amino acids.

The genes are TRBV5-1 and TRBJ1-4, with TRBD1 matching 7 bases. CDR1 is SGHRS, CDR2 YFSETQ, per germline. V was clipped by 4 bases and J by 5 bases; unmatched bases: 8. CDR3 length: 15 residues. The CDR3 loop is CASSQTGTENEKLFF. The DNA for the CDR3 is TGCGCCAGCAGCCAGACAGGGACAGAGAATGAAAAACTGTTTTTT.

The V call is TRBV29-1, the J call TRBJ1-4, with 10 bases fitting TRBD1. V lost 4 bases, J lost 6 bases, and 5 bases stayed unmatched. The CDR3 loop spans 14 amino acids. Germline values: CDR1 SQVTM, CDR2 ANQGSEA. CDR3 bases: TGCAGCGTTGGCCGGACAGGGGGTGATGAAAAACTGTTTTTT. This encodes CSVGRTGGDEKLFF. The whole variable domain, filled in from reference TRBV29-1 and TRBJ1-4, reads SAVISQKPSRDICQRGTSLTIQCQVDSQVTMMFWYRQQPGQSLTLIATANQGSEATYESGFVIDKFPISRPNLTFSTLTVSNMSPEDSSIYLCSVGRTGGDEKLFFGSGTQLSVL.

V and J are TRBV12-5 and TRBJ2-5, with TRBD1 matching over 10 bases. The CDR3 sequence is 16 residues long. CDR1 LGHNT and CDR2 FRNRAP come from the germline V gene. J gave up 5 bases and V 5 bases, and 11 bases lay outside the gene matches. As DNA, the CDR3 is TGTGCTAGTGGTCGCATTAGGACAGGGGGAGAGGAGACCCAGTACTTC. As protein: CASGRIRTGGEETQYF.

The CDR3 coding sequence is TGTGCCAGCTCACTGGAGACAGGGAGAGGCTATGGCTACACCTTC. This sequence encodes CASSLETGRGYGYTF. The chain joins TRBV18 to TRBJ1-2, with 7 bases lining up with TRBD1. V was pared by 4 bases and J by 4 bases, with 9 bases of the junction left unmatched. CDR3 length: 15 residues. Germline V gives CDR1 KGHSH, CDR2 LQKENI.

This clone appeared a single time. V gene TRBV2 combines with J gene TRBJ1-1; D might be TRBD1 (5 bases). CDR1 and CDR2 from the germline V gene are SNHLY and FYNNEI. This CDR3 spans 13 amino acids. Trimming cost V 6 bases and J 6 bases, with 14 bases left between them. The CDR3: CASSLGGVAEAFF. Written as DNA, the CDR3 is TGTGCCAGCAGCTTGGGGGGGGTGGCTGAAGCTTTCTTT.